A single sample gave rise to the 22 T cell receptor beta chains below, sequenced in a study of control samples from healthy donors and cancer patients. Clones were sequenced by immunoSEQ multiplex PCR, and TCRdb holds only the in-frame ones, with some missing. This table holds tens of thousands of clones, around 95% found once. The sample consisted of blood. The origin of the receptors is a man in his thirties or forties in good health.

The rearrangement joins TRBV20-1 to TRBJ1-1, with D perhaps TRBD1 (5 bases). The CDR3 is 10 amino acids. Trimming removed 3 bases from V and 11 bases from J, with 10 bases in between. From germline, CDR1 is DFQATT and CDR2 SNEGSKA (reference sequence). CDR3 coding DNA: TGCAGTGCTAGTCGGGGGGAGGCTTTCTTT. Its translation: CSASRGEAFF.

This clone was counted once. The CDR3 protein is CASSSPGQGNEKLFF. CDR3 DNA sequence: TGTGCCAGCAGTTCTCCGGGACAGGGAAATGAAAAACTGTTTTTT. This rearrangement joins TRBV6-5 to TRBJ1-4; 9 positions agree with TRBD1. V dropped 4 bases and J dropped 5; count of bases not matched to a gene: 5. Germline assignment: CDR1 MNHEY and CDR2 SVGAGI. This CDR3 spans 15 amino acids.

The genes are TRBV13 and TRBJ2-3; 11 bases agree with TRBD2. Trimming removed 5 bases from V and 2 bases from J; junction bases left unmatched: 27. The CDR3 totals 23 residues. Per the germline V gene, CDR1 is PRHDT and CDR2 is FYEKMQ (reference sequence). The chain's CDR3 is CASSRLLPGLADWGDTYTDTQYF. The CDR3 DNA is TGTGCCAGCAGCCGGCTCCTTCCGGGACTAGCGGATTGGGGAGACACTTACACAGATACGCAGTATTTT.

The CDR3 is CASSRGSEGNTIYF. For the CDR3, the DNA is TGTGCCAGCTCACGAGGCTCTGAAGGAAACACCATATATTTT. The rearrangement joins TRBV18 to TRBJ1-3; no clear D gene. CDR1 KGHSH and CDR2 LQKENI come from the germline V gene. This CDR3 contains 14 residues. Trimming took 4 bases from V and 4 from J, leaving 11 bases between them. The full variable domain, its missing parts supplied by reference TRBV18 and TRBJ1-3, is NAGVMQNPRHLVRRRGQEARLRCSPMKGHSHVYWYRQLPEEGLKFMVYLQKENIIDESGMPKERFSAEFPKEGPSILRIQQVVRGDSAAYFCASSRGSEGNTIYFGEGSWLTVV.

The rearrangement links TRBV15 to TRBJ1-6; tentatively, D is TRBD1 (5 bases). V was trimmed by 3 bases and J by 1 base, leaving 10 bases between them. Per germline, CDR1 LNHNV and CDR2 YYDKDF (reference sequence). The CDR3 runs 16 residues. This CDR3 is CATSRRGVSYNSPLHF. CDR3 in DNA: TGTGCCACCAGCAGGAGGGGAGTTTCCTATAATTCACCCCTCCACTTT.

This chain uses TRBV15 with TRBJ2-7; D possibly uses TRBD1 or TRBD2 (5 bases each). V gave up 0 bases and J gave up 3 bases, with 12 bases separating them. The CDR3 length is 15 residues. Germline loops: CDR1 LNHNV, CDR2 YYDKDF (reference sequence). CDR3: CATSREGTLIYEQYF. CDR3 sequence (DNA): TGTGCCACCAGCAGAGAGGGGACGCTTATCTACGAGCAGTACTTC.

The V and J genes are TRBV12-2 and TRBJ1-6. TRBV12-2 is designated a pseudogene. The CDR3 runs to 16 residues. The CDR3: CASRLAEAGLSSPLHF. The DNA of the CDR3 is TGTGCAAGTCGCTTAGCGGAGGCAGGGCTCAGCTCACCCCTCCACTTT.

This chain uses TRBV30 with TRBJ2-1, with TRBD2 identical over 10 bases. CDR3 size: 15 residues. Germline V gene data show CDR1 as GTSNPN and CDR2 as SVGIG (reference sequence). After removal of 0 bases from V and 5 bases from J, the junction contained 4 bases not matched to a gene. In nucleotides, the CDR3 is TGTGCCTGGAGTGTAGGGACTAGCGACAACAATGAGCAGTTCTTC. Amino acid sequence: CAWSVGTSDNNEQFF.

The chain carries TRBV19 and TRBJ1-5; no definite D call. With 3 bases removed from V and 0 bases from J, the gap between germline ends came to 9 bases. This CDR3 region has 15 residues. Germline V gene lookup returns CDR1 LNHDA and CDR2 SQIVND (reference sequence). DNA of the CDR3: TGTGCCAGTAGTATCCGGTGGGATAGCAATCAGCCCCAGCATTTT. Amino acids: CASSIRWDSNQPQHF. The whole variable domain, remainder taken from reference TRBV19 and TRBJ1-5, is DGGITQSPKYLFRKEGQNVTLSCEQNLNHDAMYWYRQDPGQGLRLIYYSQIVNDFQKGDIAEGYSVSREKKESFPLTVTSAQKNPTAFYLCASSIRWDSNQPQHFGDGTRLSIL.

This rearrangement joins TRBV6-5 to TRBJ2-7; 8 bases match TRBD2. V lost 4 bases and J lost 6; bases outside the gene matches: 5. The CDR3 runs to 13 residues. Germline CDR1 and CDR2: MNHEY and SVGAGI. CDR3 loop: CASSSREGREQYF. The CDR3 coding sequence is TGTGCCAGCAGTTCCCGGGAGGGGCGCGAGCAGTACTTC.

This chain links TRBV27 with TRBJ2-2, with 7 bases lining up with TRBD2. CDR1 is MNHEY and CDR2 is SMNVEV in the germline V gene (reference sequence). Unmatched junction bases numbered 13, after V lost 4 bases and J lost 8 bases. CDR3 length equals 16 residues. The CDR3 DNA is TGTGCCAGCAGTTCATGGGACTACCTAAACGCGGGGGAGCTGTTTTTT. Encoded protein: CASSSWDYLNAGELFF.

The V and J genes are TRBV7-8 and TRBJ2-7, with a tentative D call TRBD2 (5 bases). Germline V CDR1 and CDR2: SGHVS, FQNEAQ. The CDR3 consists of 14 residues. Trimming shortened V by 5 bases and J by 3 bases, and 14 bases separated the two germline ends. Written as DNA, the CDR3 is TGTGCCAGCAGCCCAGGACCGACTAACTACGAGCAGTACTTC. Its protein is CASSPGPTNYEQYF.

J is TRBJ1-2 and V is TRBV5-4, with a tentative D call TRBD1 (5 bases). The CDR3 length is 16 residues. V lost 1 base, J lost 5 bases, and 18 bases lay in between. From germline, CDR1 is SGHNT and CDR2 YYREEE (reference sequence). The CDR3 spells CASSLKIGQGGYGYTF. The DNA of the CDR3 is TGTGCCAGCAGCTTGAAAATTGGGCAGGGAGGTTATGGCTACACCTTC.

The V and J genes are TRBV6-4 and TRBJ2-3; 10 positions agree with TRBD1. The CDR3 consists of 14 residues. Losses at the gene ends were 4 bases for V and 4 bases for J; bases not matched to a gene: 2. In germline, CDR1 is MRHNA, CDR2 SNTAGT. CDR3 bases: TGTGCCAGCAGTGCCGGGACAGGGGCAGATACGCAGTATTTT. Its translation: CASSAGTGADTQYF.

The V call is TRBV6-5, the J call TRBJ1-1; TRBD1 agrees at 9 bases. Trimming took 8 bases from V and 0 from J; bases not matched to a gene: 4. Germline CDR1 and CDR2: MNHEY and SVGAGI. CDR3 length: 14 residues. The CDR3 DNA is TGTGCCAGCTGCGGGACAGGGTTGAACACTGAAGCTTTCTTT. Its protein product is CASCGTGLNTEAFF.

The chain is built from TRBV28 and TRBJ2-7; the D is unclear. The CDR3 has 13 amino acids. The germline V gene encodes CDR1 MDHEN and CDR2 SYDVKM. The V end lost 4 bases, the J end lost 4 bases, and 11 bases lay between the germline ends. CDR3 DNA sequence: TGTGCCAGCAGTTACGGCGACCTTTACGAGCAGTACTTC. This encodes CASSYGDLYEQYF.

This sequence joins TRBV28 and TRBJ1-2, with a possible D match to TRBD1 (6 bases). Looked up from germline, CDR1 is MDHEN and CDR2 is SYDVKM. The ends were cut back, 6 bases at V and 6 bases at J, with 14 bases in the middle. The CDR3 runs to 13 residues. The CDR3 bases are TGTGCCAGCAGCCAACGGGGGGCAAATGGCTACACCTTC. Translated: CASSQRGANGYTF.

A single count supports this clone. The genes are TRBV18 and TRBJ2-3; either TRBD1 or TRBD2 may fit D (5 bases each). Germline V gene data show CDR1 as KGHSH and CDR2 as LQKENI. V was trimmed by 5 bases and J by 0 bases, leaving 12 bases between them. The CDR3 spans 15 residues. Here the CDR3 DNA reads TGTGCCAGCTCAGCCCGGGGCCCCAGCACAGATACGCAGTATTTT. Protein: CASSARGPSTDTQYF.

The V and J genes are TRBV5-1 and TRBJ2-7; TRBD2 is a possible D gene (5 bases). CDR3 size: 16 residues. The V and J ends lost 4 bases and 2 bases respectively, with 19 bases between them. Germline V CDR1 and CDR2: SGHRS, YFSETQ. The chain's CDR3 is CASSDGGPGLAYEQYF. The CDR3 DNA reads TGCGCCAGCAGCGATGGAGGCCCGGGATTGGCCTACGAGCAGTACTTC. Full variable domain (outside the CDR3, taken from reference TRBV5-1 and TRBJ2-7): KAGVTQTPRYLIKTRGQQVTLSCSPISGHRSVSWYQQTPGQGLQFLFEYFSETQRNKGNFPGRFSGRQFSNSRSEMNVSTLELGDSALYLCASSDGGPGLAYEQYFGPGTRLTVT.

The chain is built from TRBV6-1 and TRBJ2-1; TRBD2 is a possible D gene (6 bases). Per germline, CDR1 MNHNS and CDR2 SASEGT. V was trimmed by 1 base and J by 4 bases, leaving 14 bases between them. The CDR3 is 16 amino acids. In nucleotides, the CDR3 is TGTGCCAGCAGTGAAGAGGAGGGGATAGGGTACAATGAGCAGTTCTTC. Its translation is CASSEEEGIGYNEQFF.

The V and J genes are TRBV2 and TRBJ2-5, with 10 positions matching TRBD1. Per germline, CDR1 SNHLY and CDR2 FYNNEI. V gave up 6 bases and J gave up 5 bases; unmatched junction bases: 6. The CDR3 loop spans 14 amino acids. The CDR3 sequence: CASRTGGVKETQYF. As DNA, the CDR3 is TGTGCCAGCAGGACAGGGGGCGTAAAGGAGACCCAGTACTTC. Drawing the rest from reference TRBV2 and TRBJ2-5, the complete variable domain is EPEVTQTPSHQVTQMGQEVILRCVPISNHLYFYWYRQILGQKVEFLVSFYNNEISEKSEIFDDQFSVERPDGSNFTLKIRSTKLEDSAMYFCASRTGGVKETQYFGPGTRLLVL.

The rearrangement links TRBV3-1 (or the pseudogene TRBV3-2) to TRBJ1-3; D is ambiguous. Germline assignment: CDR1 LGHDT and CDR2 YNNKEL (reference sequence). The CDR3 is 14 amino acids. V was clipped by 0 bases and J by 3 bases, with 6 bases between them. This CDR3 reads CASSQDLVGNTIYF. For the CDR3, the DNA is TGTGCCAGCAGCCAAGACCTAGTTGGAAACACCATATATTTT.